A single sample gave rise to the 21 T cell receptor beta chains below, sequenced in a study of vaccination and CD4 T cells after COVID-19. With the Oncomine TCR Beta short-read assay, DNA from cultured CD4+ T cells was sequenced. TCRdb processed the PCR reads anew with MiXCR; each CDR3 protein has one entry. The table lists roughly 14,000 distinct CDR3 sequences, roughly half of them singletons. No antigens are known for them. As for treatment: approximately 11-day PBMC culture with coronavirus spike peptide pools or control peptides (ViraFEST assay). The sample taken for sequencing was CD4+ T cells from blood, cultured in vitro. These receptors all come from a human donor who had recovered from COVID-19.

This clonotype has just a few counts. This chain joins TRBV7-9 and TRBJ2-1; D not resolved. TRBJ2-7 explains the end of the DNA better; the J call may be wrong. Germline-derived CDR1 and CDR2 are SEHNR and FQNEAQ (reference sequence). CDR3 length: 12 amino acids. The CDR3: CASSLGGLEQYF. CDR3 in DNA: TGTGCCAGCAGCTTAGGTGGGCTTGAGCAGTACTTC.

The V and J genes are TRBV4-1 and TRBJ2-3; D gene uncertain. Looked up from germline, CDR1 is MGHRA and CDR2 is YSYEKL. The length of the CDR3 is 13 residues. With 0 bases removed from V and 4 bases from J, the gap between germline ends came to 5 bases. DNA for the CDR3: TGCGCCAGCAGCCAAGATTCCCCAGATACGCAGTATTTT. Protein sequence: CASSQDSPDTQYF.

The V call is TRBV6-1, the J call TRBJ1-2; D might be TRBD1 (5 bases). V was pared by 7 bases and J by 3 bases, with 12 bases between. Germline V CDR1 and CDR2: MNHNS, SASEGT. The CDR3 is 13 residues long. The CDR3 nucleotides are TGTGCCAGCACGGAGGGACGGGACTATGGCTACACCTTC. It specifies CASTEGRDYGYTF.

This chain links TRBV2 with TRBJ2-5; 11 bases agree with TRBD2. Germline V gene lookup returns CDR1 SNHLY and CDR2 FYNNEI. With V trimmed by 10 bases and J by 3 bases, 4 bases remained unmatched. The CDR3 is 13 residues long. The CDR3: CAITGLAEETQYF. The CDR3 DNA is TGTGCCATTACGGGACTAGCGGAAGAGACCCAGTACTTC.

This clonotype was seen a handful of times. The chain uses TRBV6-5 and TRBJ2-4; a weak D match, TRBD1 (5 bases). V lost 2 bases and J 0 bases, leaving 11 bases between the germline ends. The CDR3 has 16 amino acids. Germline CDR1 and CDR2: MNHEY and SVGAGI. CDR3 nucleotide sequence: TGTGCCAGCAGTTACCGGGCAGGGATAGCCAAAAACATTCAGTACTTC. As protein: CASSYRAGIAKNIQYF.

CDR3 amino acids: CASSSQLGSYEQYF. The CDR3 DNA is TGTGCCAGCAGCTCCCAATTAGGCTCCTACGAGCAGTACTTC. The chain employs TRBV7-9 and TRBJ2-7, with unresolved D. Germline CDR1 is SEHNR and CDR2 is FQNEAQ (reference sequence). This CDR3 has 14 amino acids. Trimming removed 4 bases from V and 0 bases from J, with 10 bases in between.

This clonotype appeared a few times. V is TRBV30 and J is TRBJ1-1; D is ambiguous. Trimming took off 5 bases at V and 2 bases at J, with 12 bases between the two ends. The length of the CDR3 is 13 residues. Per germline, CDR1 GTSNPN and CDR2 SVGIG (reference sequence). CDR3 sequence: CAWARNLNTEAFF. CDR3 nucleotides: TGTGCCTGGGCCCGGAACTTAAACACTGAAGCTTTCTTT.

The V gene is TRBV20-1, the J gene TRBJ2-3; D is possibly TRBD1 or TRBD2 (5 bases each). The CDR3 has 12 residues. V lost 3 bases, J lost 5 bases, and 9 bases lay in between. CDR1 and CDR2 from the germline V gene are DFQATT and SNEGSKA (reference sequence). Here the CDR3 reads CSASGAGDTQYF. The CDR3 DNA follows: TGCAGTGCTAGCGGGGCGGGAGATACGCAGTATTTT.

Here the CDR3 reads CAWAKSRNQPQHF. CDR3 nucleotide sequence: TGTGCCTGGGCTAAATCCCGCAATCAGCCCCAGCATTTT. V usage is TRBV30 and J usage is TRBJ1-5, with D unresolved. Trimming took off 5 bases at V and 2 bases at J, with 10 bases between the two ends. Germline lookup yields CDR1 GTSNPN and CDR2 SVGIG (reference sequence). CDR3 length: 13 amino acids.

This chain uses TRBV19 with TRBJ1-1; no reliable D call. CDR1 and CDR2 (germline): LNHDA, SQIVND (reference sequence). V lost 9 bases and J 1 base, leaving 6 bases between the germline ends. CDR3 length equals 11 residues. In DNA form, the CDR3 reads TGTGCCAGCCGTGCGAACACTGAAGCTTTCTTT. As protein: CASRANTEAFF. Full variable domain (outside the CDR3, taken from reference TRBV19 and TRBJ1-1): DGGITQSPKYLFRKEGQNVTLSCEQNLNHDAMYWYRQDPGQGLRLIYYSQIVNDFQKGDIAEGYSVSREKKESFPLTVTSAQKNPTAFYLCASRANTEAFFGQGTRLTVV.

This clonotype is a singleton in its sample. The rearrangement uses TRBV6-1 and TRBJ1-1; D unresolved. V was clipped by 5 bases and J by 2 bases, with 6 bases between them. The length of the CDR3 is 12 residues. Germline loops: CDR1 MNHNS, CDR2 SASEGT. The CDR3 nucleotides read TGTGCCAGCAGTATGGGAAACACTGAAGCTTTCTTT. Translating it yields CASSMGNTEAFF.

The V gene is TRBV5-4, the J gene TRBJ2-3; D call uncertain. There are 14 residues in the CDR3. Germline CDR1 SGHNT, CDR2 YYREEE (reference sequence). The V end lost 5 bases, the J end lost 0 bases, and 10 bases lay between the germline ends. The CDR3 DNA reads as TGTGCCAGCAGAGTAGACTCGAGCACAGATACGCAGTATTTT. This gives the protein CASRVDSSTDTQYF.

The gene calls are TRBV20-1 and TRBJ2-7; 8 bases are a match to TRBD2. The CDR3 covers 14 residues. V trimming: 6 bases; J trimming: 6 bases; junction bases outside the gene matches: 13. From germline, CDR1 is DFQATT and CDR2 SNEGSKA (reference sequence). In DNA form, the CDR3 reads TGCAGTGCCACCCCCAACGGGAGGGCCCCCGAGCAGTACTTC. Protein: CSATPNGRAPEQYF.

This clonotype came up a few times. The chain employs TRBV15 and TRBJ2-7; 10 nucleotides line up with TRBD2. V lost 0 bases and J lost 0; bases outside the gene matches: 5. This CDR3 comprises 17 residues. Germline loops: CDR1 LNHNV, CDR2 YYDKDF (reference sequence). CDR3: CATSRDLASGSSYEQYF. The CDR3 region has the DNA TGTGCCACCAGCAGAGATCTGGCTAGCGGGAGCTCCTACGAGCAGTACTTC.

Written as DNA, the CDR3 is TGTGCCAGCAGCTTAGCCTATCCCTCCTACGAGCAGTACTTC. Its protein product is CASSLAYPSYEQYF. This sequence joins TRBV7-2 and TRBJ2-7; D gene ambiguous. Trimming took off 0 bases at V and 0 bases at J, with 6 bases between the two ends. CDR3 size: 14 residues. Germline V CDR1 and CDR2: SGHTA, FQGNSA.

This clonotype was counted a few times. This chain uses TRBV7-2 with TRBJ2-1; a weak D match, TRBD2 (5 bases). V lost 5 bases and J lost 8, with 19 bases in between. The CDR3 covers 15 residues. CDR1 and CDR2 from the germline V gene are SGHTA and FQGNSA. CDR3 in amino acids: CASSPGPGIPHEQFF. The DNA of the CDR3 is TGTGCCAGCAGCCCAGGTCCCGGGATCCCTCATGAGCAGTTCTTC.

The J gene is TRBJ1-4, the V gene TRBV28; no clear D gene. The ends were cut back, 5 bases at V and 0 bases at J, with 10 bases in the middle. CDR1 and CDR2 (germline): MDHEN, SYDVKM. The length of the CDR3 is 15 residues. The CDR3 bases are TGTGCCAGCAGTGGAGGGAGGGCAACTAATGAAAAACTGTTTTTT. Translation gives CASSGGRATNEKLFF.

The chain combines TRBV28 with TRBJ2-1, with no clear D. V was clipped by 9 bases and J by 0 bases, with 12 bases between them. The CDR3 length is 14 residues. CDR1 is MDHEN and CDR2 is SYDVKM in the germline V gene. The CDR3 DNA reads as TGTGCCAGTACTATCTCTTTCTCCTACAATGAGCAGTTCTTC. It translates to CASTISFSYNEQFF. Drawing the rest from reference TRBV28 and TRBJ2-1, the complete variable domain is DVKVTQSSRYLVKRTGEKVFLECVQDMDHENMFWYRQDPGLGLRLIYFSYDVKMKEKGDIPEGYSVSREKKERFSLILESASTNQTSMYLCASTISFSYNEQFFGPGTRLTVL.

J is TRBJ1-5 and V is TRBV5-4; 8 positions agree with TRBD1. CDR1 and CDR2 from the germline V gene are SGHNT and YYREEE (reference sequence). This CDR3 comprises 13 residues. Trimming cost V 4 bases and J 6 bases; bases outside gene matches: 3. The CDR3 DNA reads as TGTGCCAGCAGCGCAGGGGGCGGTCAGCCCCAGCATTTT. Protein sequence: CASSAGGGQPQHF. Full variable domain (missing parts from reference TRBV5-4 and TRBJ1-5): ETGVTQSPTHLIKTRGQQVTLRCSSQSGHNTVSWYQQALGQGPQFIFQYYREEENGRGNFPPRFSGLQFPNYSSELNVNALELDDSALYLCASSAGGGQPQHFGDGTRLSIL.

CDR3 nucleotides: TGTGCCAGCATGGCACTAGCGGGAGGCGAGCAGTACTTC. It is translated as CASMALAGGEQYF. The gene calls are TRBV27 and TRBJ2-7; 12 bases map to TRBD2. The CDR3 has 13 amino acids. The V gene end was trimmed by 7 bases and the J gene end by 6 bases; junction bases not matched to a gene: 4. The germline gives CDR1 MNHEY, CDR2 SMNVEV (reference sequence).

This clonotype was observed a handful of times. The chain has TRBV21-1 and TRBJ2-5; TRBD2, the D gene given by the table, was not confirmed from the DNA. TRBV21-1 is tagged as a pseudogene. The CDR3 totals 17 residues. CDR3 in amino acids: CASSKAPLAGAPETQYF. The CDR3 nucleotides read TGTGCCAGCAGCAAAGCCCCACTAGCGGGAGCCCCAGAGACCCAGTACTTC.